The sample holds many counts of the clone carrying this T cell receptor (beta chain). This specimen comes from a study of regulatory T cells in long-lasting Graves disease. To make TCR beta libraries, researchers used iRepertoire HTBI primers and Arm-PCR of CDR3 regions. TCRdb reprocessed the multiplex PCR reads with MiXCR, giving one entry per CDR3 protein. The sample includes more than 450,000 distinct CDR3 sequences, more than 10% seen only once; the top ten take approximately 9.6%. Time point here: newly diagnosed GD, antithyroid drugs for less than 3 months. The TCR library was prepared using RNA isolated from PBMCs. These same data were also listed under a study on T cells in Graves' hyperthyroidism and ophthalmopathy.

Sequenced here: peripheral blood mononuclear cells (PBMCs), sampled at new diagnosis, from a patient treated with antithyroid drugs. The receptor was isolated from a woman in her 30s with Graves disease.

This CDR3 is CSARSSTGRAEQFF. In DNA form, the CDR3 reads TGCAGTGCTAGAAGCTCGACAGGGCGAGCTGAGCAGTTCTTC. The chain has TRBV20-1 and TRBJ2-1; 7 bases fit TRBD1. V gave up 2 bases and J gave up 9 bases; unmatched junction bases: 10. CDR3 length: 14 residues. CDR1 and CDR2 (germline): DFQATT, SNEGSKA (reference sequence).